The T cell receptor (beta chain) described here comes from a study of blood T cell repertoires in COVID-19. At the level of the study: Some COVID-19 samples were acute and others convalescent; all came from the United States, Italy and Spain. PBMCs, B-cell-depleted T cells, or T cells provided the cDNA or gDNA that made up the material.

Study processing details: How many nucleated cells were present was estimated from reference gene primer amplification. Generated by immunoSEQ multiplex PCR, the TCRdb table keeps only in-frame clones and is missing some. V, J and clone size were drawn from that table, and D and trimming were deduced from the DNA. The sample holds around 200,000 clones, around nine tenths seen once. The V end lost 1 base, the J end lost 5 bases, and 17 bases lay between the germline ends. This CDR3 comprises 15 residues. From germline, CDR1 is SQVTM and CDR2 ANQGSEA. The TCR comes from a man aged 40-50 years with acute or convalescent COVID-19. The sequencing input was peripheral blood. J is TRBJ1-1 and V is TRBV29-1, with TRBD1 as a possible D gene (6 bases). The CDR3, as DNA: TGCAGCGTTGAAGGGGGAGAGGGCAGGGGTACTGAAGCTTTCTTT. Translating it yields CSVEGGEGRGTEAFF.